This entry describes one T cell receptor (beta chain). Trimming left V 5 bases short and J 0 bases short, with 9 bases between. The CDR3 length is 14 residues. Germline loops: CDR1 SGHRS, CDR2 YFSETQ. This entry comes from a study of T cell changes during pregnancy in multiple sclerosis. TCRdb's table, derived via immunoSEQ multiplex PCR, lists solely in-frame clones and lacks some. In the table there are around 99,000 clones, roughly 92% of which are singletons. Sequences were derived from peripheral blood, sampled in the first trimester of pregnancy. This receptor was obtained from a female donor with multiple sclerosis, enrolled in a pregnancy study. The V and J genes are TRBV5-1 and TRBJ1-3; D not resolved. CDR3 DNA: TGCGCCAGCAGGGAGGCCCTCTCTGGAAACACCATATATTTT. Protein product: CASREALSGNTIYF.